These T cell receptor beta chains were read from a single sample in a study of OX40 agonist ivuxolimab in advanced cancers. Only in-frame clones appear in the TCRdb table, and some are missing; sequencing was by immunoSEQ multiplex PCR. The repertoire has tens of thousands of clones, 86% of them found once; the top ten carry about 1%. Specimen: CD4+ or CD8+ T cells sorted from blood, collected in a trial of the OX40 agonist ivuxolimab. These receptor sequences come from an adult with an advanced solid tumor such as melanoma, head and neck, liver or kidney cancer. Both conserved end residues are part of each CDR3. The order of the fields is J gene, D gene, V gene, clone size, CDR3 DNA, CDR3 protein. A D gene is named only where the DNA matches it firmly. Expanded clones are given a class, and other clones once, few, many or no size at all.

>TRBJ2-3|TRBD2|TRBV30|NA
TGTGCCTGGAGTCCCCGTCGGGGCGGGAGAACAGATACGCAGTATTTT
CAWSPRRGGRTDTQYF
>TRBJ2-3|NA|TRBV7-2|NA
TGTGCCAGCAGCTTACGTGCTAGCACAGATACGCAGTATTTT
CASSLRASTDTQYF
>TRBJ2-3|NA|TRBV2|NA
TGTGCCAGCACACAAACTGCGGATACGCAGTATTTT
CASTQTADTQYF
>TRBJ2-7|TRBD1|TRBV28|NA
TGTGCCAGCAATATACAGGGGGGACATACCTACGAGCAGTACTTC
CASNIQGGHTYEQYF
>TRBJ1-1|NA|TRBV5-5|NA
TGTGCCAGCAGCTCTGACAGGCACACTGAAGCTTTCTTT
CASSSDRHTEAFF
>TRBJ2-7|TRBD1|TRBV10-3|NA
TGTGCCATCAGCCCCGCCGGGACAGGGGTCAACGAGCAGTACTTC
CAISPAGTGVNEQYF
>TRBJ1-5|NA|TRBV28|few
TGTGCCAGCAGTCAAGGAAGCAATCAGCCCCAGCATTTT
CASSQGSNQPQHF
>TRBJ2-1|TRBD2|TRBV27|NA
TGTGCCAGCAGTTTCCTAGCGGGAGTATACAATGAGCAGTTCTTC
CASSFLAGVYNEQFF
>TRBJ1-2|NA|TRBV7-2|NA
TGTGCCAGCAGCTTAGCCGGGGGCAACTATGGCTACACCTTC
CASSLAGGNYGYTF
>TRBJ2-5|NA|TRBV2|NA
TGTGCCAGCAGTAAGGGGGAGGGCGAGACCCAGTACTTC
CASSKGEGETQYF
>TRBJ1-1|NA|TRBV4-3|once
TGCGCCAGCAGCCAAGAGGGAGGGGGGAACACTGAAGCTTTCTTT
CASSQEGGGNTEAFF
>TRBJ2-3|NA|TRBV7-3|NA
TGTGCCAGCAGCTTCAGGGTGAATACGCAGTATTTT
CASSFRVNTQYF
>TRBJ2-7|NA|TRBV11-2|NA
TGTGCCAGCAGCTTAGGAGGGTTCTACGAGCAGTACTTC
CASSLGGFYEQYF
>TRBJ2-3|TRBD2|TRBV4-1|NA
TGCGCCAGCAGCCACAGCGGGAACCAGGCAGATACGCAGTATTTT
CASSHSGNQADTQYF
>TRBJ2-7|NA|TRBV11-2|NA
TGTGCCAGCAGCTTTACAGGAAGGGGCTACGAGCAGTACTTC
CASSFTGRGYEQYF
>TRBJ2-1|NA|TRBV5-1|NA
TGCGCCAGCAGCTTGGTATCTACACAAAACAATGAGCAGTTCTTC
CASSLVSTQNNEQFF
>TRBJ1-5|TRBD1|TRBV18|NA
TGTGCCAGCTCACCGGGACAGAATCAGCCCCAGCATTTT
CASSPGQNQPQHF
>TRBJ2-2|TRBD1|TRBV28|NA
TGTGCCAGCAAACAGGGGACCTTCACCGGGGAGCTGTTTTTT
CASKQGTFTGELFF
>TRBJ1-2|NA|TRBV6-1|NA
TGTGCCAGCAGTGAACAGTTCAGTACTAACTATGGCTACACCTTC
CASSEQFSTNYGYTF
>TRBJ2-1|TRBD2|TRBV7-3|NA
TGTGCCAGCAGCTTCTCTAGCGGGAGTGATGAGCAGTTCTTC
CASSFSSGSDEQFF
>TRBJ1-4|NA|TRBV7-6|NA
TGTGCCAGCAGCCCCCAGCAGGTTTCAGAGGAAAAACTGTTTTTT
CASSPQQVSEEKLFF
>TRBJ1-5|NA|TRBV14|once
TGTGCCAGCGGATTGGACAGTTGCAATCAGCCCCAGCATTTT
CASGLDSCNQPQHF
>TRBJ2-6|TRBD1|TRBV7-2|NA
TGTGCCAGCAGCTTACCCTTCGGACAGGCGAGCTCTGGGGCCAACGTCCTGACTTTC
CASSLPFGQASSGANVLTF
>TRBJ2-7|NA|TRBV6-1|NA
TGTGCCAGCGCGAAGGGGTCGGGCGGGGACTACGAGCAGTACTTC
CASAKGSGGDYEQYF
>TRBJ2-7|TRBD2|TRBV6-1|NA
TGTGCCAGCCGAAAAGCGGGAGGGCCGGGCGAGCAGTACTTC
CASRKAGGPGEQYF
>TRBJ2-3|NA|TRBV6-1|NA
TGTGCCAGCAGTGAGAGACCGACTCCAGATACGCAGTATTTT
CASSERPTPDTQYF
>TRBJ1-2|TRBD1|TRBV7-2|NA
TGTGCCAGCAGCTTAAGAGGGGGCCACTACTATGGCTACACCTTC
CASSLRGGHYYGYTF
>TRBJ2-1|NA|TRBV28|NA
TGTGCCAGCAGTTTATTGAAGGGAGAGCAGTTCTTC
CASSLLKGEQFF
>TRBJ1-1|TRBD1|TRBV5-6|NA
TGTGCCAGCAGCCCGCGCGGACAGGGTTGGGCTGAAGCTTTCTTT
CASSPRGQGWAEAFF
>TRBJ1-4|NA|TRBV13|NA
TGTGCCAGCAGCTTAGCAAATGAAAAACTGTTTTTT
CASSLANEKLFF
>TRBJ1-1|NA|TRBV4-1|NA
TGCGCCAGCAGCCAAGCGGGGGTGGGGATCACTGAAGCTTTCTTT
CASSQAGVGITEAFF
>TRBJ2-6|NA|TRBV29-1|NA
TGCAGCGTAGAGAGTTCTGGGGCCAACGTCCTGACTTTC
CSVESSGANVLTF
>TRBJ1-3|NA|TRBV6-5|NA
TGTGCCAGCAGGACAGTCTCTGGAAACACCATATATTTT
CASRTVSGNTIYF
>TRBJ2-5|NA|TRBV2|NA
TGTGCCAGCAGGTTGGAGACCCAGTACTTC
CASRLETQYF
>TRBJ2-1|NA|TRBV5-4|NA
TGTGCCAGCAGCTTGGGCTTTGAGCAGTTCTTC
CASSLGFEQFF
>TRBJ2-7|NA|TRBV6-1|NA
TGTGCCAGCGAAGGACAGAAATACGAGCAGTACTTC
CASEGQKYEQYF
>TRBJ1-2|NA|TRBV9|few
TGTGCCAGCAGCCCCCACCCCGGTTCCCACTATGGCTACACCTTC
CASSPHPGSHYGYTF